This is a list of T cell receptor beta chains from one sample in a study of shared clonotypes between healthy human individuals. The table came from immunoSEQ multiplex PCR; TCRdb's copy has only in-frame clones and leaves some out. The sample yields about 340,000 clones, over 70% seen once. The specimen was memory CD4+ T cells sorted from blood. The receptors were sampled from a man under 40 in good health. The CDR3 runs from the conserved cysteine through the conserved F or W. The D gene is left open where the match is weak. Not all rows give a size; the values are once, few, many and, for expanded clones, a class.

-	TRBV30	-	TRBJ2-3	TGTGCCTGGAGTTCCCCAGATACGCAGTATTTT	CAWSSPDTQYF
-	TRBV28	-	TRBJ1-1	TGTGCCAGCACCGGCCGCCAGCGCACTGAAGCTTTCTTT	CASTGRQRTEAFF
few	TRBV28	TRBD2	TRBJ2-7	TGTGCCAGCAGCTTAGAGGGAGGGCCTACTTACGAGCAGTACTTC	CASSLEGGPTYEQYF
-	TRBV6-6	TRBD1	TRBJ1-6	TGTGCCAGCACCACGGGACAGACTTTTTCACCCCTCCACTTT	CASTTGQTFSPLHF
-	TRBV5-1	-	TRBJ2-3	TGCGCCAGCATTGGGGCAGCAGCAGATACGCAGTATTTT	CASIGAAADTQYF
-	TRBV7-8	-	TRBJ2-7	TGTGCCAGCAGCTTAGGGGCAGGGAGCTCCTACGAGCAGTACTTC	CASSLGAGSSYEQYF
-	TRBV19	-	TRBJ2-7	TGTGCCAGTAGTATAGCCGGATGGGGGGACGGATCCTACGAGCAGTACTTC	CASSIAGWGDGSYEQYF
-	TRBV7-9	TRBD2	TRBJ2-1	TGTGCCAGCAGCTTAGGTGGTAGCGGGAGCCACAATGAGCAGTTCTTC	CASSLGGSGSHNEQFF
-	TRBV6-5	-	TRBJ2-6	TGTGCCGCCGGAATGAGTGTTGGGGCCAACGTCCTGACTTTC	CAAGMSVGANVLTF
-	TRBV5-1	-	TRBJ2-5	TGCGCCAGCTGCCAAGAGACCCAGTACTTC	CASCQETQYF
-	TRBV11-2	-	TRBJ1-1	TGTGCCAGCAGCTACAGGCCGGGGAACACTGAAGCTTTCTTT	CASSYRPGNTEAFF
-	TRBV5-5	-	TRBJ2-5	TGTGCCAGCAGCAGTCCGGGGCAAGAGACCCAGTACTTC	CASSSPGQETQYF
-	TRBV9	-	TRBJ1-6	TGTGCCAGCAGCGTAGAAAGTACGGGCTCACCCCTCCACTTT	CASSVESTGSPLHF
-	TRBV9	-	TRBJ2-5	TGTGCCAGCAGCGTAGAAGATAAAGTCGTAGAGACCCAGTACTTC	CASSVEDKVVETQYF
-	TRBV4-2	TRBD2	TRBJ2-2	TGTGCCAGCAGCCAACCCTCTAGCGGGAGTTCCGGGGAGCTGTTTTTT	CASSQPSSGSSGELFF
-	TRBV5-4	-	TRBJ2-7	TGTAAATATGAATACGAGCAGTACTTC	CKYEYEQYF
-	TRBV10-3	-	TRBJ2-3	TGTGCCATCAGTGACCTGGACCCAAATACGCAGTATTTT	CAISDLDPNTQYF
-	TRBV6-5	-	TRBJ2-3	TGTGCCAGCAGGGCGAGTAGCACAGATACGCAGTATTTT	CASRASSTDTQYF
-	TRBV5-1	-	TRBJ2-1	TGCGCCAGCAGCTTGGTTGTTACCGGGTACAATGAGCAGTTCTTC	CASSLVVTGYNEQFF
-	TRBV10-3	TRBD2	TRBJ2-7	TGTGCCATCAGTGATTCGGCGGGAGTGGGGCCGTACGAGCAGTACTTC	CAISDSAGVGPYEQYF
once	TRBV6-1	-	TRBJ1-1	TGTGCCAGCAGTGAAGGTTGGGGCAGGGGATCGTACACTGAAGCTTTCTTT	CASSEGWGRGSYTEAFF
-	TRBV15	-	TRBJ2-1	TGTGCCACCAAAACCGGGCTAGCATGGGACAATGAGCAGTTCTTC	CATKTGLAWDNEQFF
-	TRBV12-5	TRBD1	TRBJ1-1	TGTGCTAGTGGTTTGGACAGCCTGGACAGGGATCGGTCTGAAGCTTTCTTT	CASGLDSLDRDRSEAFF
few	TRBV11-3	-	TRBJ2-1	TGTGCCAGCAGCTTGGACGGGTTCGATGAGCAGTTCTTC	CASSLDGFDEQFF
-	TRBV7-6	-	TRBJ2-2	TGTGCCAGCAGCTTAGCAGGGCTAACGAACACCGGGGAGCTGTTTTTT	CASSLAGLTNTGELFF
-	TRBV28	TRBD1	TRBJ1-4	TGTGCCAGCAGTGGACCGGGACAGGGGTTGGGGGAAAAACTGTTTTTT	CASSGPGQGLGEKLFF
few	TRBV19	-	TRBJ1-1	TGTGCCAGTAAAGACAGACCGAACACTGAAGCTTTCTTT	CASKDRPNTEAFF
-	TRBV7-6	-	TRBJ1-5	TGTGCCAGCAGCTTATTGGATCAGCCCCAGCATTTT	CASSLLDQPQHF
-	TRBV18	TRBD2	TRBJ2-1	TGTGCCAGCTCGCGGACTAGCGGGAGTGGCTACAATGAGCAGTTCTTC	CASSRTSGSGYNEQFF
-	TRBV29-1	TRBD1	TRBJ1-4	TGCAGCGTTGGGGACAGGCTGGCTAATGAAAAACTGTTTTTT	CSVGDRLANEKLFF
-	TRBV6-1	-	TRBJ1-2	TGTGCCACCATCCCGACGGGGAACTATGGCTACACCTTC	CATIPTGNYGYTF